This T cell receptor (beta chain) is drawn from a study of OX40 agonist ivuxolimab in advanced cancers. With respect to the entire study: Ivuxolimab was an agonistic, fully human IgG2 monoclonal antibody directed against OX40 (CD134), a costimulatory receptor. Intravenous ivuxolimab was administered to patients every 2 weeks at six dose levels: 0.01, 0.1, 0.3, 1.5, 3 and 10 mg/kg. Of the roughly 51 patients in dose escalation, 19 had hepatocellular carcinoma, around 15 had melanoma, 9 had renal cell carcinoma and 9 had head and neck cancer. In the dose-escalation cohort, 82.7% of patients were male, and the mean age was approximately 60 years with a range of roughly 20 to 85. Patients were allowed to have had prior anti-PD-1, anti-PD-L1 or anti-CTLA-4 therapy, and 30% to 40% of the dose-escalation patients had previously received checkpoint inhibitors. Partial responses occurred in three dose-escalation patients: two with cutaneous melanoma and one with hepatocellular carcinoma. Peripheral TCRbeta sequencing was intended to test whether TCR sequence diversity was altered and clonal T-cell expansion was caused by ivuxolimab. The monotherapy dose-escalation portion (N ≈ 52 patients) of the phase I ivuxolimab trial is reported in the paper.

On this clone itself: Its antigen is not yet known. No base qualities exist here, and no much larger clone lies one base off it. Other DNA sequences in the same sample also yield this CDR3.

Patients with a history of autoimmune disease or receiving systemic immunosuppression were excluded from the trial. Peripheral blood for TCR sequencing was collected from all dose cohorts at baseline, on cycle 4 day 1, and on cycle 7 day 1. The samples were taken from a phase I, first-in-human, multicenter, open-label dose-escalation trial of ivuxolimab. Adults with locally advanced or metastatic melanoma, renal cell carcinoma, hepatocellular carcinoma or head and neck squamous cell carcinoma were enrolled in the trial. Before TCR sequencing, CD4+ T cells and CD8+ T cells were sorted from peripheral blood as separate populations. The investigation overall reported the following: Low levels of normalized T-cell clonal expansion were also seen in some patients who did not respond. At doses from 0.1 to 3.0 mg/kg, clonal expansion was seen in both CD4+ and CD8+ blood T cells between baseline and week 6. In the 0.1-3.0 mg/kg groups, partial responders were among the patients with the lowest normalized peripheral clonal expansion, particularly in CD8+ T cells. Antigen specificity was not determined for the clonally expanded peripheral T cells. After ivuxolimab, CD8+ T cells had more expanded clones than CD4+ T cells on average.

At the junction V is shortened by 6 bases and J by 0 bases; bases outside the gene matches: 8. The CDR3 numbers 16 residues from cysteine through phenylalanine. Just the 48-base CDR3 DNA is kept, in frame starting at base 1. In the germline V gene, CDR1 corresponds to SNHLY and CDR2 to FYNNEI. Genomic DNA was isolated from the sorted cells so that the TCRbeta CDR3 region could be sequenced. The immunoSEQ Assay was used for sequencing of TCRbeta CDR3 regions. Held by TCRdb, this immuneACCESS table contains in-frame sequences only and omits some clones. Under half of the omission traces to an unresolved V gene where checked; the cause of the rest is unknown. A total of around 92,000 clones appear in this sample, 75% to 90% of them only once. 2.5% to 3% of the sample lies in the top ten.

Recombination connected TRBV2 to TRBJ2-1; TRBD1 matches 7 bases in the middle. The receptor was derived from an adult with an advanced solid tumor such as melanoma, head and neck, liver or kidney cancer. Sequenced here: CD4+ or CD8+ T cells sorted from blood, sampled in a trial of the OX40 agonist ivuxolimab. The DNA reads as follows: TGTGCCAGCAGCCCCCCGACAGGGAGCTCCTACAATGAGCAGTTCTTC. This is translated as CASSPPTGSSYNEQFF.